These 21 T cell receptor beta chains share one sample of origin, sequenced in a study of PD-1 blockade in mismatch repair-deficient tumors. The table came from immunoSEQ multiplex PCR; TCRdb's copy has only in-frame clones and leaves some out. The sample lists about 49,000 clones, 77% occurring once. The sequences come from PBMCs, collected before pembrolizumab treatment. The origin of the receptors is an adult with mismatch repair-deficient cancer.

The rearrangement uses TRBV18 and TRBJ2-3; 7 bases are a match to TRBD2. In germline, CDR1 is KGHSH, CDR2 LQKENI. V trimming: 5 bases; J trimming: 7 bases; junction bases outside the gene matches: 21. The CDR3 contains 18 residues. Written as DNA, the CDR3 is TGTGCCAGCTCATCCAAGGAGGGGATAGCGGGTCCAACGAATACGCAGTATTTT. Translating gives CASSSKEGIAGPTNTQYF. The whole variable domain, remainder taken from reference TRBV18 and TRBJ2-3, is NAGVMQNPRHLVRRRGQEARLRCSPMKGHSHVYWYRQLPEEGLKFMVYLQKENIIDESGMPKERFSAEFPKEGPSILRIQQVVRGDSAAYFCASSSKEGIAGPTNTQYFGPGTRLTVL.

This chain connects TRBV6-5 to TRBJ2-1, with 10 bases matching TRBD1. Germline-derived CDR1 and CDR2 are MNHEY and SVGAGI. This CDR3 contains 14 residues. The junction had 7 bases not matched to a gene; V was cut back by 7 bases and J by 7 bases. This chain's CDR3 is CASTKTGGRNEQFF. The DNA for the CDR3 is TGTGCCAGCACCAAGACAGGGGGCAGGAATGAGCAGTTCTTC.

This chain connects TRBV7-6 to TRBJ2-7; D possibly corresponds to TRBD2 (7 bases). The CDR3 runs 15 residues. V shed 1 base and J shed 4 bases, with 14 bases lying between them. Germline CDR1 SGHVS, CDR2 FNYEAQ. This CDR3 reads CASSLGGGLKYEQYF. DNA of the CDR3: TGTGCCAGCAGCTTAGGGGGGGGGCTTAAATACGAGCAGTACTTC.

The chain uses TRBV29-1 and TRBJ1-2, with D perhaps TRBD1 (6 bases). This CDR3 spans 11 amino acids. Per germline, CDR1 SQVTM and CDR2 ANQGSEA. Trimming removed 3 bases at V and 4 bases at J, with 6 bases between. In DNA form, the CDR3 reads TGCAGCGTTGAGACAGGCTATGGCTACACCTTC. It is translated as CSVETGYGYTF.

This chain links TRBV6-5 with TRBJ2-7; D may be TRBD2 (5 bases). The ends were cut back, 7 bases at V and 0 bases at J, with 10 bases in the middle. Germline CDR1 and CDR2: MNHEY and SVGAGI. The CDR3 is made up of 13 amino acids. CDR3 region: CASKGGGSYEQYF. The CDR3 DNA follows: TGTGCCAGCAAAGGAGGCGGCTCCTACGAGCAGTACTTC.

With regard to this clone: A read error may account for a junction end that differs from germline. The CDR3 reads CASSQDSLLLF. DNA of the CDR3: TGCGCCAGCAGCCAAGATTCATTGCTACTATTC. The chain links TRBV4-1 to TRBJ2-4, with D hard to call. Looked up from germline, CDR1 is MGHRA and CDR2 is YSYEKL. CDR3 size: 11 residues.

V is TRBV11-3 and J is TRBJ2-1; possibly TRBD2 for D (6 bases). The V end lost 3 bases, the J end lost 9 bases, and 15 bases lay between the germline ends. The germline CDR1 and CDR2 sequences are SGHNT and YENEEA. The CDR3 loop spans 14 amino acids. CDR3 region: CASSFGGRVGEQFF. For the CDR3, the DNA is TGTGCCAGCAGCTTTGGAGGGAGAGTCGGTGAGCAGTTCTTC.

This clone was counted a few times. The chain employs TRBV7-9 and TRBJ1-2; 10 bases are shared with TRBD1. Trimming at V came to 6 bases and at J to 3 bases, leaving 4 bases not matched to a gene. The CDR3 loop spans 14 amino acids. Germline lookup yields CDR1 SEHNR and CDR2 FQNEAQ (reference sequence). CDR3 amino acids: CASRTGTGDYGYTF. CDR3 nucleotides: TGTGCCAGCAGGACTGGGACAGGGGACTATGGCTACACCTTC.

The J gene is TRBJ1-5, the V gene TRBV18; D is possibly TRBD1 (6 bases). CDR1 and CDR2 from the germline V gene are KGHSH and LQKENI. The length of the CDR3 is 15 residues. V lost 3 bases and J lost 6, with 15 bases in between. CDR3 protein: CASSPGSQGSQPQHF. CDR3 DNA sequence: TGTGCCAGCTCACCGGGTTCGCAGGGGAGTCAGCCCCAGCATTTT.

V and J are TRBV9 and TRBJ2-5; TRBD1 matches at 10 bases. The trim removed 4 bases at V and 5 bases at J, leaving 5 bases unmatched. Germline CDR1 reads SGDLS; CDR2 reads YYNGEE. This CDR3 is 14 amino acids long. This CDR3 reads CASSSRTGGETQYF. In nucleotides, the CDR3 is TGTGCCAGCAGCTCCCGGACAGGGGGGGAGACCCAGTACTTC. The full variable domain, rest sourced from reference TRBV9 and TRBJ2-5, is DSGVTQTPKHLITATGQRVTLRCSPRSGDLSVYWYQQSLDQGLQFLIQYYNGEERAKGNILERFSAQQFPDLHSELNLSSLELGDSALYFCASSSRTGGETQYFGPGTRLLVL.

The rearrangement uses TRBV6-1 and TRBJ2-7; D perhaps matches TRBD1 (8 bases). This CDR3 has 16 amino acids. Germline V gene sequence: CDR1 MNHNS, CDR2 SASEGT. V was cut by 4 bases and J by 3 bases, with 19 bases left in between. The CDR3 is CASSAYGQGGNYEQYF. The CDR3 DNA sequence: TGTGCCAGCAGTGCCTACGGACAGGGAGGGAACTACGAGCAGTACTTC.

V gene TRBV11-3 combines with J gene TRBJ1-1, with unresolved D. The CDR3 runs to 14 residues. The germline V gene encodes CDR1 SGHNT and CDR2 YENEEA. V shed 1 base and J shed 3 bases, with 9 bases lying between them. The CDR3 DNA follows: TGTGCCAGCAGCTTAGTTTCTCCGGACACTGAAGCTTTCTTT. Amino acid sequence: CASSLVSPDTEAFF.

The gene calls are TRBV18 and TRBJ2-3; perhaps D is TRBD1 or TRBD2 (5 bases each). The CDR3 extends over 15 amino acids. V lost 2 bases, J lost 4 bases, and 13 bases lay in between. CDR1 and CDR2 from the germline V gene are KGHSH and LQKENI. DNA of the CDR3: TGTGCCAGCTCACCATTAACGGGGCCGTCAGATACGCAGTATTTT. Its protein is CASSPLTGPSDTQYF.

This clone was recorded only once. V and J are TRBV15 and TRBJ1-2; the D is unclear. The CDR3 is made up of 12 amino acids. In germline, CDR1 is LNHNV, CDR2 YYDKDF (reference sequence). Trimming shortened V by 8 bases and J by 6 bases, and 13 bases separated the two germline ends. In DNA, the CDR3 is TGTGCCACCGGACGGGTCGAGGATGGCTACACCTTC. This encodes CATGRVEDGYTF.

V usage is TRBV5-5 and J usage is TRBJ2-5; 7 nucleotides line up with TRBD1. There are 15 residues in the CDR3. The V gene end was trimmed by 2 bases and the J gene end by 5 bases; junction bases not matched to a gene: 9. CDR1 and CDR2 (germline): SGHKS, YYEKEE (reference sequence). CDR3 region: CASSLPQGVVETQYF. CDR3 in DNA: TGTGCCAGCAGCTTACCTCAGGGGGTAGTTGAGACCCAGTACTTC.

In its sample, this clone was seen once. The gene calls are TRBV15 and TRBJ1-1; TRBD1 is a possible D gene (5 bases). V lost 5 bases to trimming and J lost 0 bases, with 10 bases between them. The CDR3 has 14 amino acids. Germline lookup yields CDR1 LNHNV and CDR2 YYDKDF (reference sequence). This CDR3 is CATSWGRLNTEAFF. The CDR3 DNA is TGTGCCACCAGCTGGGGACGTTTGAACACTGAAGCTTTCTTT.

The chain combines TRBV29-1 with TRBJ2-4, with TRBD2 matching 8 bases. Per germline, CDR1 SQVTM and CDR2 ANQGSEA. The CDR3 totals 13 residues. Trimming cost V 2 bases and J 8 bases; bases outside gene matches: 5. Written as DNA, the CDR3 is TGCAGCGTTGAATTGGACGGGAGGGACATTCAGTACTTC. It yields the protein CSVELDGRDIQYF.

The chain employs TRBV30 and TRBJ1-5, with a possible D match to TRBD1 (6 bases). Deletions cut 3 bases from V and 0 bases from J, with 9 bases between. The CDR3 has 14 amino acids. Germline CDR1 and CDR2: GTSNPN and SVGIG (reference sequence). The DNA for the CDR3 is TGTGCCTGGAGGGACAGCTATAGCAATCAGCCCCAGCATTTT. Translation: CAWRDSYSNQPQHF.

V and J are TRBV4-1 and TRBJ1-1; D is unresolved. The CDR3 contains 14 residues. The germline V gene has CDR1 MGHRA and CDR2 YSYEKL. The V end lost 2 bases, the J end lost 5 bases, and 12 bases lay between the germline ends. This CDR3 reads CASSQPTSGTEAFF. The CDR3 DNA reads as TGCGCCAGCAGCCAACCGACTTCGGGGACTGAAGCTTTCTTT.

The rearrangement links TRBV5-1 to TRBJ2-1; 7 nucleotides agree with TRBD2. The CDR3 spans 17 residues. V lost 0 bases and J lost 6; bases outside the gene matches: 12. Germline V lookup: CDR1 SGHRS, CDR2 YFSETQ. The CDR3 DNA reads as TGCGCCAGCAGCTTGGAAATGCTAGCGGCGAACCTCAATGAGCAGTTCTTC. It codes for CASSLEMLAANLNEQFF. Looking up the rest from reference TRBV5-1 and TRBJ2-1 gives the full variable domain: KAGVTQTPRYLIKTRGQQVTLSCSPISGHRSVSWYQQTPGQGLQFLFEYFSETQRNKGNFPGRFSGRQFSNSRSEMNVSTLELGDSALYLCASSLEMLAANLNEQFFGPGTRLTVL.

The rearrangement joins TRBV18 to TRBJ2-1; D call uncertain. The CDR3 is 12 residues long. Germline V gene sequence: CDR1 KGHSH, CDR2 LQKENI. V was trimmed by 3 bases and J by 6 bases, leaving 6 bases between them. The CDR3 nucleotides are TGTGCCAGCTCACCCGAGAGCAATGAGCAGTTCTTC. As protein: CASSPESNEQFF.